The subject of this entry is one TCR beta chain. These data are taken from a study of blood T cell repertoires in COVID-19. Turning to the study itself: There were acute and convalescent COVID-19 samples, and they came from the United States, Italy and Spain. Sources were T cells, B-cell-depleted T cells, or PBMCs; the material itself was cDNA or gDNA.

The V gene end was trimmed by 4 bases and the J gene end by 4 bases; junction bases not matched to a gene: 7. This CDR3 spans 14 amino acids. CDR1 and CDR2 (germline): SGHNT, YYREEE (reference sequence). Original data processing: Reference gene primer amplification yielded estimated nucleated cell counts. Here immunoSEQ multiplex PCR was the method, and the copy in TCRdb shows in-frame clones only, minus some. V, J and clone size derive from that table, while D and trimming were established from the DNA sequence. In the table there are about 300,000 clones, around 90% of which are singletons. Participants, about 18 to 100 years old, spanned 25 or so US areas.

The rearrangement uses TRBV5-4 and TRBJ2-7; 8 bases map to TRBD1. Material for sequencing was PBMCs or T cells enriched from blood (not recorded which). This receptor was taken from a man between 60 and 75 years old who had recovered from COVID-19. CDR3 residues: CASSQGQEPYEQYF. CDR3 coding DNA: TGTGCCAGCAGCCAGGGACAGGAGCCGTACGAGCAGTACTTC.